Described below is a single T cell receptor beta chain sequence and its context. Exclusion followed for patients with uncontrolled infection, other autoimmune disease, pregnancy or lactation. Clinical symptoms, serum thyroxine and TRAb, thyroid ultrasound and orbital computed tomography together formed the diagnostic basis. V was clipped by 5 bases and J by 9 bases; unmatched bases: 12. The CDR3 covers 16 residues. Germline CDR1 SGDLS, CDR2 YYNGEE. These data are taken from a study of T cells in Graves' hyperthyroidism and ophthalmopathy. Amplification targeted TCR beta CDR3 regions from RNA transcripts. First-round RT-PCR with HTBI primers amplified the TCR CDR3 region. TCRdb re-called the multiplex PCR reads with MiXCR, one entry per CDR3 protein. The table shows about 560,000 distinct CDR3 sequences, with approximately 15% occurring only once.

Sequencing was carried out using blood. The V gene is TRBV9, the J gene TRBJ1-6; 9 bases match TRBD1. This TCR came from a woman aged 18-30 years with Graves' hyperthyroidism. The CDR3 nucleotides are TGTGCCAGCAGTGAACTCGACAGGGGGTATGGTTCACCCCTCCACTTT. This sequence encodes CASSELDRGYGSPLHF.